This TCR beta chain was sequenced for a study of blood T cell repertoires in COVID-19. The CDR3 runs 15 residues. Germline loops: CDR1 SNHLY, CDR2 FYNNEI. Trimming at V came to 8 bases and at J to 6 bases, leaving 11 bases not matched to a gene. Original methodology: Using reference gene primer amplification, nucleated cell counts were estimated. Sequencing used immunoSEQ multiplex PCR; TCRdb keeps in-frame clones, though not all of them. For V, J and clone size, that table is used; D and trimming come from the DNA. The data contain 200,000 or so clones, roughly 89% of them singletons. The rearrangement joins TRBV2 to TRBJ2-2; 8 nucleotides agree with TRBD2. The source is a woman in her 40s with acute COVID-19. The sample comprised PBMCs or T cells enriched from blood (not recorded which). The CDR3 bases are TGTGCCAGCCTCCGGGGACTAGATCTGCCCGGGGAGCTGTTTTTT. Translation gives CASLRGLDLPGELFF.